The T cell receptor (beta chain) described here comes from a study of tumor-infiltrating lymphocytes in primary liver carcinoma. Blood RNA was derived from unsorted whole blood, and germline DNA was extracted too. From approximately 530 ng of total RNA, TCR beta-specific cDNA was reverse-transcribed using a constant-region primer. Nested multiplex PCR, run for three rounds with slightly modified ARM-PCR, yielded TCR beta libraries. The opening two PCR rounds, around 11 cycles each, paired TRBV1-TRBV30 forward primers with a C-beta reverse primer. TCRdb reprocessed the multiplex PCR reads with MiXCR, giving one entry per CDR3 protein. The repertoire holds 300,000 to 350,000 distinct CDR3 sequences, with 65% as singletons. Study-level findings and limits: Overlap in tumor-adjacent and tumor-blood pairs fell below that of tumor region pairs.

This clonotype has a single count. Its antigen remains unidentified. The CDR3 totals 15 residues. Germline-derived CDR1 and CDR2 are MNHEY and SVGAGI. V shed 11 bases and J 7 bases; nucleotides not matched to a gene: 15. Material for sequencing was peripheral blood. The TCR was taken from a man aged 35 to 55 with primary liver carcinoma and hepatitis B virus infection. This rearrangement joins TRBV6-5 to TRBJ1-4, with TRBD1 matching 8 bases. Here the CDR3 reads CACSYSKQGVEKLFF. In DNA form, the CDR3 reads TGTGCCTGTAGTTACTCGAAACAGGGGGTTGAAAAACTGTTTTTT.